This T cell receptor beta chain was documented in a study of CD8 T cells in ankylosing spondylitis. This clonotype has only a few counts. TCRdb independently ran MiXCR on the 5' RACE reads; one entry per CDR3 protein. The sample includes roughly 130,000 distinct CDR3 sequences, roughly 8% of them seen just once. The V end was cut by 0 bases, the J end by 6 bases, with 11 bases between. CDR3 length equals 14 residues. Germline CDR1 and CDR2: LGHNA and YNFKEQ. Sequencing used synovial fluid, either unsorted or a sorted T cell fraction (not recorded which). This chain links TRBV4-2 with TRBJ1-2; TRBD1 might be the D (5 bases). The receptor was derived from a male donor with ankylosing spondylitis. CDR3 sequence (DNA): TGTGCCAGCAGCCAAGAGTTGGTCAGGGATGGCTACACCTTC. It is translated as CASSQELVRDGYTF.